These 14 T cell receptor beta chains were sequenced from one sample in a study of T cell changes during pregnancy in multiple sclerosis. This table comes from immunoSEQ multiplex PCR, and its TCRdb copy is limited to in-frame clones, with some not included. The repertoire holds around 55,000 clones, 85% to 95% seen once, with approximately 3.8% in the top ten. Sequenced material: CD8+ T cells from peripheral blood mononuclear cells, taken in the second trimester of pregnancy. The receptors stem from a female donor with multiple sclerosis, enrolled in a pregnancy study.

The rearrangement uses TRBV19 and TRBJ2-1, with 10 bases identical to TRBD2. V gave up 5 bases and J gave up 3 bases; unmatched junction bases: 7. The CDR3 totals 16 residues. Per germline, CDR1 LNHDA and CDR2 SQIVND (reference sequence). The CDR3 DNA is TGTGCCAGTAGTCTCAGCGGGGGGGCCTACTACAATGAGCAGTTCTTC. It encodes CASSLSGGAYYNEQFF.

The CDR3 loop reads CASSLGLPYEQYF. CDR3 sequence (DNA): TGTGCCAGCAGCCTTGGGCTTCCCTACGAGCAGTACTTC. This chain links TRBV5-5 with TRBJ2-7; no clear D. Per the germline V gene, CDR1 is SGHKS and CDR2 is YYEKEE (reference sequence). The CDR3 covers 13 residues. Trimming left V 4 bases short and J 2 bases short, with 10 bases between.

The chain employs TRBV29-1 and TRBJ2-5; D gene ambiguous. CDR1 is SQVTM, CDR2 ANQGSEA, per germline. The CDR3 loop spans 11 amino acids. Trimming removed 6 bases at V and 7 bases at J, with 12 bases between. The CDR3 DNA reads TGCAGCGTCCCCCTCAGAGGGACCCAGTACTTC. Translation: CSVPLRGTQYF.

This chain connects TRBV19 to TRBJ2-3; 13 bases match TRBD2. The germline V gene encodes CDR1 LNHDA and CDR2 SQIVND (reference sequence). V shed 3 bases, J shed 2 bases, and the junction held 5 bases outside the gene matches. This CDR3 has 17 residues. The CDR3 spells CASSILTSGRHTDTQYF. Written as DNA, the CDR3 is TGTGCCAGTAGTATCCTGACTAGCGGGAGGCACACAGATACGCAGTATTTT.

The J gene is TRBJ1-2, the V gene TRBV7-6; 7 positions match TRBD1. J gave up 4 bases and V 5 bases, and 13 bases lay outside the gene matches. Germline loops: CDR1 SGHVS, CDR2 FNYEAQ. The CDR3 is made up of 16 amino acids. The CDR3 nucleotides are TGTGCCAGCAGCCCGTGGCCTCTGGACAGGCGCTATGGCTACACCTTC. This encodes CASSPWPLDRRYGYTF.

This chain uses TRBV2 with TRBJ1-5; maybe TRBD1 (5 bases). Germline-derived CDR1 and CDR2 are SNHLY and FYNNEI. The CDR3 spans 14 residues. The V and J ends lost 6 bases and 7 bases respectively, with 16 bases between them. For the CDR3, the DNA is TGTGCCAGCAGCTTTGTTGGGGGGAGGCAGCCCCAGCATTTT. This gives the protein CASSFVGGRQPQHF.

The rearrangement links TRBV27 to TRBJ2-7; no clear D. The germline V gene has CDR1 MNHEY and CDR2 SMNVEV (reference sequence). This CDR3 is built from 12 residues. The V and J ends lost 3 bases and 4 bases respectively, with 7 bases between them. The CDR3 region is CASSFSGYEQYF. The CDR3, as DNA: TGTGCCAGCAGTTTCTCGGGTTACGAGCAGTACTTC.

The DNA of the CDR3 is TGTGCCAGCAGCTTGGGATGGTTTCAGGGCACTGAAGCTTTCTTT. Its translation is CASSLGWFQGTEAFF. The chain has TRBV5-4 and TRBJ1-1; possibly TRBD1 for D (5 bases). The germline V and J ends were trimmed by 0 bases and 4 bases, with 13 bases remaining between them. The germline V gene encodes CDR1 SGHNT and CDR2 YYREEE (reference sequence). The CDR3 totals 15 residues.

The chain links TRBV7-9 to TRBJ2-1, with D possibly matching TRBD2 (6 bases). V lost 0 bases, J lost 7 bases, and 16 bases lay in between. Germline V CDR1 and CDR2: SEHNR, FQNEAQ (reference sequence). This CDR3 contains 16 residues. CDR3 nucleotides: TGTGCCAGCAGCTTAGCCTTCGGAGGGAATTGGAATGAGCAGTTCTTC. Translation: CASSLAFGGNWNEQFF.

This chain joins TRBV7-9 and TRBJ1-1; maybe TRBD1 (5 bases). The germline gives CDR1 SEHNR, CDR2 FQNEAQ (reference sequence). The germline V and J ends were trimmed by 5 bases and 0 bases, with 19 bases remaining between them. The CDR3 runs 17 residues. The CDR3 nucleotides read TGTGCCAGCAGCGACTTACCGGGGCGGGGGATGAACACTGAAGCTTTCTTT. Amino acid sequence: CASSDLPGRGMNTEAFF.

The rearrangement links TRBV15 to TRBJ2-3; TRBD1 might be the D (6 bases). V was cut by 3 bases and J by 9 bases, with 25 bases left in between. The germline V gene encodes CDR1 LNHNV and CDR2 YYDKDF (reference sequence). The CDR3 sequence is 17 residues long. CDR3 loop: CATSRDRGTSLWETQYF. The CDR3 DNA sequence: TGTGCCACCAGCAGGGACAGAGGGACCTCTTTATGGGAGACGCAGTATTTT.

The chain has TRBV9 and TRBJ2-3, with 7 bases identical to TRBD1. CDR1 is SGDLS and CDR2 is YYNGEE in the germline V gene. CDR3 length: 15 amino acids. Unmatched junction bases numbered 7, after V lost 4 bases and J lost 2 bases. The DNA of the CDR3 is TGTGCCAGCAGCCTCGGTGGGACAGACACAGATACGCAGTATTTT. It encodes CASSLGGTDTDTQYF.

The chain has TRBV27 and TRBJ2-3; D unclear. V was cut by 4 bases and J by 9 bases, with 20 bases left in between. Looked up from germline, CDR1 is MNHEY and CDR2 is SMNVEV (reference sequence). This CDR3 region has 15 residues. The CDR3 region is CASSSSIPRIDTQYF. CDR3 DNA sequence: TGTGCCAGCAGTTCGTCAATCCCGAGGATTGACACGCAGTATTTT.

V is TRBV7-9 and J is TRBJ2-2, with 10 bases matching TRBD1. J was trimmed by 3 bases and V by 3 bases; bases with no gene match: 4. This CDR3 has 16 amino acids. Germline CDR1 is SEHNR and CDR2 is FQNEAQ (reference sequence). CDR3 sequence: CASSFRDRGYTGELFF. CDR3 DNA: TGTGCCAGCAGCTTCCGGGACAGGGGCTACACCGGGGAGCTGTTTTTT.